The 14 T cell receptor beta chains listed next were all sequenced from one sample in a study of blood T cells in healthy people across ages (dated by TCRdb to the mid-2010s). Libraries were made using 5' RACE. TCRdb names Illumina HiSeq 2500 as the instrument used. The second PCR ran for about 7 to 11 cycles and used a J-beta primer mix along with a sample-barcoded 5' primer. In TCRdb, the public reads were trimmed at Q25 with fastp and aligned with MiXCR, with productive beta chains retained. A single entry per CDR3 protein holds the most common genes and DNA from its merged rows. This sample comprises 1.5 million to 1.9 million distinct CDR3 sequences, approximately 43% of them detected only once. Around 4% of the sample rests with the top ten. What was sequenced was blood. These receptor sequences come from a woman aged 18-29 years in good health.

CDR3 nucleotide sequence: TGCGCCAGCAGGGATCCGGGACGCCCGAGGACTGAAGCTTTCTTT. It is translated as CASRDPGRPRTEAFF. The rearrangement uses TRBV5-1 and TRBJ1-1, with D perhaps matching TRBD1 (5 bases). Germline CDR1 and CDR2: SGHRS and YFSETQ. The CDR3 extends over 15 amino acids. With 5 bases removed from V and 5 bases from J, the gap between germline ends came to 19 bases. Together with reference TRBV5-1 and TRBJ1-1, the CDR3 gives the full variable domain: KAGVTQTPRYLIKTRGQQVTLSCSPISGHRSVSWYQQTPGQGLQFLFEYFSETQRNKGNFPGRFSGRQFSNSRSEMNVSTLELGDSALYLCASRDPGRPRTEAFFGQGTRLTVV.

This chain links TRBV20-1 with TRBJ2-1; D call uncertain. The V gene's germline CDR1 is DFQATT and CDR2 SNEGSKA (reference sequence). V was cut by 5 bases and J by 6 bases, with 14 bases left in between. The CDR3 has 13 residues. CDR3 loop: CSAQVRSTNEQFF. Here the CDR3 DNA reads TGCAGTGCTCAGGTTCGCTCCACCAATGAGCAGTTCTTC.

The V call is TRBV10-3, the J call TRBJ2-4; tentative D call: TRBD2 (5 bases). Germline CDR1 and CDR2: ENHRY and SYGVKD. The CDR3 covers 13 residues. The CDR3 coding sequence is TGTGGGACCGGGGAACTAGCCAAAAACATTCAGTACTTC. Encoded protein: CGTGELAKNIQYF.

This clonotype was counted many times. The chain is built from TRBV7-9 and TRBJ2-3; tentatively, D is TRBD2 (6 bases). Germline CDR1 reads SEHNR; CDR2 reads FQNEAQ (reference sequence). The CDR3 extends over 16 amino acids. Trimming pared 5 bases from V and 2 bases from J, leaving 17 bases between. The CDR3 DNA reads TGTGCCAGCAGCCTGGGATACGGGGGTGTCACAGATACGCAGTATTTT. Translation: CASSLGYGGVTDTQYF.

The chain uses TRBV7-2 and TRBJ1-2; no reliable D call. Trimming removed 0 bases from V and 6 bases from J, with 8 bases in between. Germline values: CDR1 SGHTA, CDR2 FQGNSA. The CDR3 covers 13 residues. The CDR3 loop reads CASSLAGQDGYTF. The CDR3 DNA reads as TGTGCCAGCAGCTTAGCAGGGCAGGATGGCTACACCTTC.

The chain combines TRBV5-6 with TRBJ1-2; TRBD1 aligns across 7 bases. Unmatched junction bases numbered 8, after V lost 2 bases and J lost 4 bases. Germline-derived CDR1 and CDR2 are SGHDT and YYEEEE. The CDR3 has 15 amino acids. This CDR3 is CASSFTAGGIYGYTF. Here the CDR3 DNA reads TGTGCCAGCAGCTTTACGGCAGGGGGGATCTATGGCTACACCTTC.

The chain uses TRBV29-1 and TRBJ2-4; TRBD1 is a possible D gene (8 bases). Germline CDR1 SQVTM, CDR2 ANQGSEA. V was clipped by 2 bases and J by 8 bases, with 13 bases between them. This CDR3 is 13 amino acids long. CDR3 amino acids: CSVETTGGDIQYF. CDR3 DNA: TGCAGCGTTGAAACCACAGGGGGGGACATTCAGTACTTC.

Only a few counts were recorded for this clonotype. This rearrangement joins TRBV29-1 to TRBJ2-5; 11 bases align to TRBD2. This CDR3 region has 14 residues. Germline CDR1 SQVTM, CDR2 ANQGSEA. J gave up 4 bases and V 3 bases, and 4 bases lay outside the gene matches. Written as DNA, the CDR3 is TGCAGCGTTGACCGTAGCGGGGGGGGAGAGACCCAGTACTTC. As protein: CSVDRSGGGETQYF.

This chain links TRBV27 with TRBJ2-3, with TRBD2 identical over 9 bases. V shed 5 bases, J shed 0 bases, and the junction held 6 bases outside the gene matches. The germline V gene encodes CDR1 MNHEY and CDR2 SMNVEV (reference sequence). The CDR3 has 16 residues. CDR3 amino acids: CASSILAGVSTDTQYF. The CDR3 bases are TGTGCCAGCAGTATCTTAGCGGGAGTGAGCACAGATACGCAGTATTTT.

The rearrangement links TRBV29-1 to TRBJ2-5; D is ambiguous. Germline assignment: CDR1 SQVTM and CDR2 ANQGSEA. Between the trimmed V and J ends, which lost 6 bases and 5 bases, there was a span of 7 bases. The CDR3 length is 10 residues. CDR3 sequence reads: CSVQWETQYF. The CDR3, as DNA: TGCAGCGTCCAGTGGGAGACCCAGTACTTC.

V usage is TRBV9 and J usage is TRBJ2-3; D not resolved. Trimming pared 1 base from V and 4 bases from J, leaving 13 bases between. The CDR3 length is 15 residues. Germline V CDR1 and CDR2: SGDLS, YYNGEE. CDR3 bases: TGTGCCAGCAGCGTAAGGCCTTTCAGTGCAGATACGCAGTATTTT. Protein sequence: CASSVRPFSADTQYF.

On this clonotype itself: A much larger clone differs from this one at a single base, so this may be a read error. The rearrangement links TRBV15 to TRBJ1-6; D call uncertain. Between the trimmed V and J ends, which lost 0 bases and 7 bases, there was a span of 1 base. CDR1 and CDR2 (germline): LNHNV, YYDKDF (reference sequence). This CDR3 region has 12 residues. The CDR3 is CATSRDNSPLHF. The CDR3 DNA reads TGTGCCACCAGCAGAGACAATTCACCCCTCCACTTT. Full variable domain (missing parts from reference TRBV15 and TRBJ1-6): DAMVIQNPRYQVTQFGKPVTLSCSQTLNHNVMYWYQQKSSQAPKLLFHYYDKDFNNEADTPDNFQSRRPNTSFCFLDIRSPGLGDTAMYLCATSRDNSPLHFGNGTRLTVT.

Regarding this clonotype: A read error may produce the germline difference seen at one junction end. CDR3 region: CASTTGLTSTGTQYF. The CDR3 nucleotides are TGTGCCAGCACCACAGGGCTTACTAGCACAGGTACGCAGTATTTT. This chain joins TRBV27 and TRBJ2-3; tentatively, D is TRBD1 or TRBD2 (6 bases each). The CDR3 length is 15 residues. Germline CDR1 is MNHEY and CDR2 is SMNVEV (reference sequence).

This clonotype was observed a handful of times. The J gene is TRBJ2-7, the V gene TRBV6-6, with D possibly matching TRBD2 (5 bases). Trimming left V 2 bases short and J 0 bases short, with 11 bases between. Germline CDR1 MNHNY, CDR2 SVGAGI (reference sequence). The CDR3 has 15 amino acids. CDR3 residues: CASSYRRRSSYEQYF. CDR3 DNA sequence: TGTGCCAGCAGTTACCGTAGGAGGTCCTCCTACGAGCAGTACTTC.